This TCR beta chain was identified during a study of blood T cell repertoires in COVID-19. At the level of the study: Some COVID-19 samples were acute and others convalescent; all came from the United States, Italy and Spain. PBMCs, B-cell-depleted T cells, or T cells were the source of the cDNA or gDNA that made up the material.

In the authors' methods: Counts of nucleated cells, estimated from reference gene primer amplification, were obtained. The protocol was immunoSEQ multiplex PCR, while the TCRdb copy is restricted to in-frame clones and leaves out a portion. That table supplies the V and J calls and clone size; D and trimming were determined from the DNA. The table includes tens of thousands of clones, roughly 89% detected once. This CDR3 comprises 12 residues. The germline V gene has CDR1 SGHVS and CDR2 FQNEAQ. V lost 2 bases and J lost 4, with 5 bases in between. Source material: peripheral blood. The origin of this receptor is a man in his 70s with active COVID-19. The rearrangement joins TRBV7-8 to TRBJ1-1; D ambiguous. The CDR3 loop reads CASSLHSTEAFF. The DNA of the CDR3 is TGTGCCAGCAGCTTACATTCCACTGAAGCTTTCTTT.